A selection of T cell receptor beta chains follows, all from one sample in a study of blood T cell repertoires in COVID-19. Profiled with immunoSEQ multiplex PCR; TCRdb holds only in-frame clones, not every one. The sample yields 150,000 to 200,000 clones, over 80% seen once. The sequencing sample was made of peripheral blood. The receptors shown here come from a woman aged 55-70 years with acute or convalescent COVID-19. CDR3s include the opening cysteine and the closing phenylalanine or tryptophan. A D gene is named only where the DNA matches it firmly. Size values are once, few and many counts, or a class for expanded clones, and some rows have none.

size,J,V,D,DNA,CDR3
.,TRBJ1-5,TRBV28,TRBD1,TGTGCCAGCATTCTAGGGGGCGCAAGCAATCAGCCCCAGCATTTT,CASILGGASNQPQHF
.,TRBJ2-1,TRBV7-6,TRBD2,TGTGCCAGCAGCTCGTCGACTAGCGGGGTTTACAATGAGCAGTTCTTC,CASSSSTSGVYNEQFF
.,TRBJ1-2,TRBV3-1/TRBV3-2,TRBD1,TGTGCCAGCAGCCAAGGGACAGGGGGCCGGGGCTACACCTTC,CASSQGTGGRGYTF
.,TRBJ1-5,TRBV25-1,.,TGTGCCAGCAGTGAATCCCAGGGGATGAATCAGCCCCAGCATTTT,CASSESQGMNQPQHF
.,TRBJ2-3,TRBV19,TRBD2,TGTGCCAGTAGGCCTTCACGACTAGCGGGGGGGCGAGATACGCAGTATTTT,CASRPSRLAGGRDTQYF
.,TRBJ1-2,TRBV2,.,TGTGCCAGCACCTCAGGACAGAGCTATGGCTACACCTTC,CASTSGQSYGYTF
.,TRBJ2-2,TRBV7-9,TRBD1,TGTGCCAGCAGCCCCCGACAGGGGGTTACCGGGGAGCTGTTTTTT,CASSPRQGVTGELFF
.,TRBJ2-3,TRBV15,TRBD2,TGTGCCACCGGGGATTTGCCGGGACTAGGTCTCACAGATACGCAGTATTTT,CATGDLPGLGLTDTQYF
.,TRBJ2-1,TRBV4-1,TRBD2,TGCGCCAGCAGCCACCCGGGACTAGCGGGGTTTGAGCAGTTCTTC,CASSHPGLAGFEQFF
few,TRBJ1-5,TRBV3-1/TRBV3-2,.,TGTGCCAGCAGCCAGCAGGTTGGCACGAAATATAGCAATCAGCCCCAGCATTTT,CASSQQVGTKYSNQPQHF
.,TRBJ2-7,TRBV24-1,TRBD2,TGTGCCACCAGTGCCCGGGGGGGATCCTACGAGCAGTACTTC,CATSARGGSYEQYF
once,TRBJ1-4,TRBV6-1,TRBD1,TGTGCCAGCAGTGGAGGGACAGGGTTTCGGGGCGAAAAACTGTTTTTT,CASSGGTGFRGEKLFF
.,TRBJ1-6,TRBV6-5,TRBD1,TGTGCCAGCAGTCGGACAGGGGTGGATTCACCCCTCCACTTT,CASSRTGVDSPLHF
.,TRBJ2-5,TRBV10-2,.,TGCGCCAGCAGTGCGACGGGGGGCGCGGAGACCCAGTACTTC,CASSATGGAETQYF
.,TRBJ2-5,TRBV19,TRBD1,TGTGCCAGTAGTTTGGGACAGGGGGAATACGAGACCCAGTACTTC,CASSLGQGEYETQYF
.,TRBJ2-1,TRBV11-2,.,TGTGCCAGCAGCCTTGGGAGGGGGGGAGCCACTGGTAATGAGCAGTTCTTC,CASSLGRGGATGNEQFF
.,TRBJ2-3,TRBV18,TRBD1,TGTGCCAGCTCACCCGACAGGGAATCAGATACGCAGTATTTT,CASSPDRESDTQYF
.,TRBJ1-2,TRBV6-5,TRBD1,TGTGCCAGCGGAGAGGGACAGGGGATATTTGGCTACACCTTC,CASGEGQGIFGYTF
.,TRBJ2-7,TRBV6-5,.,TGTGCCAGCAGTTACTCGAGGAGCGGCGCCTACGAGCAGTACTTC,CASSYSRSGAYEQYF
.,TRBJ1-5,TRBV9,.,TGTGCCAGCAGCCCTCGGGGGGTCGATCAGCCCCAGCATTTT,CASSPRGVDQPQHF
.,TRBJ1-4,TRBV5-6,TRBD1,TGTGCCAGCAGCTTGGTACAGGGGGCGCGGATGGGTGAAAAACTGTTTTTT,CASSLVQGARMGEKLFF